This T cell receptor (beta chain) comes out of a study of shared clonotypes between healthy human individuals (dated by TCRdb to between 2020 and 2021). Background on the whole study: The cohort comprised a couple of women and a few men aged 18 to 49 years. To estimate repertoire size and how much clonotype sharing occurs between individuals, the study deeply sequenced the blood TCR repertoires of roughly 5 healthy adults. Per donor, three plates each were used for CD4 naive and CD4 memory, two for CD8 naive, and one for CD8 memory. To increase sequencing depth and limit assay-specific biases, different laboratories used diverse techniques to prepare libraries and sequence TCR repertoires. Leukapheresis yielded between about 0.9 and 10 billion PBMCs per donor.

A word on this clone: Its cognate antigen has yet to be identified. No much larger clonotype is one base removed from it; base qualities were not supplied.

TCR CDR3 regions were amplified from genomic DNA by multiplex PCR using the deep immunoSEQ assay. Genomic DNA extracted from each cell subset was distributed evenly over all wells of several immunoSEQ 96-well plates, and each plate served as one replicate. Each replicate PCR for sorted subsets received around 210 ng genomic DNA, equal to roughly 30,000 T cell genomes. Purified libraries were measured with a Qubit 3.0 fluorometer, size-checked on a Bioanalyzer 2100, and measured again with the KAPA Library Quantification kit. Every immunoSEQ 96-well plate was sequenced on a dedicated single-read 150-cycle Illumina NextSeq 550 flow cell. On the study's bioinformatics: The immunoSEQ output contained only junctional sequences without quality scores, so filtering could not match that applied to full-length reads. To assign V/J genes and CDR3, sequences were annotated using PyIR, a Python wrapper for IgBLAST v1.9, with IMGT germline references. Reads were removed for weak V/J assignments (E-value above 1e-6), missing CDR3, stop codons, out-of-frame junctions, or ambiguous translated residues. V3J clonotypes were defined as sequences sharing an identical inferred V gene, J gene, and CDR3 amino acid sequence. To compute the percentage overlap between repertoires, the number of shared unique clonotypes was divided by the size of the smaller repertoire. Richness of each repertoire was evaluated using RTK rarefaction, the Chao1 estimator, and Recon v2.1 estimates of unobserved clonotypes. For all TCRbeta clonotypes obtained by the gDNA method from a few donors, generation probabilities were computed with OLGA. The table was pulled from immuneACCESS by TCRdb, which kept in-frame rearrangements only. Such tables lose some clones; where checked, under half of the loss comes from unresolved V genes, and the rest has no known cause. The V and J calls and clone size come from that table; D and trimming were worked out from the DNA. Across this sample there are about 610,000 clones, with 97% seen only once. In total, the top ten clones hold around 0.06% of the sample.

Healthy HIV-negative adults with no recently reported acute infections or vaccinations were included as donors. Every donor was a Caucasian adult residing in Nashville, Tennessee, USA. CD4+ T cells were enriched through magnetic negative selection, after which naive cells were positively selected on CD45RA and the remaining negative fraction served as the memory subset. Blood was collected by leukapheresis, and PBMCs were isolated by Ficoll-Histopaque density gradient centrifugation and then cryopreserved in liquid nitrogen vapor phase. Analytical flow cytometry was used to check the purity and quantity of every magnetically sorted T cell population. Genomic DNA was isolated from every sorted fraction and measured by UV absorbance on a Nanodrop 2000c. Summary of the overall study and its limitations: Even with the large sequencing depth, rarefaction of the sorted-subset datasets indicated that sequencing was incomplete. Because the study included a small number of donors, the genetic and exposure-history diversity represented was limited. Only blood was sampled, and tissue TCR repertoires likely differ from those in blood. Based on pairwise subsampling, the degree of clonotype sharing among donors was expected to be affected by sequencing depth. Clonotypes shared by all four sorted-subset donors showed higher generation probabilities than non-shared clonotypes. When a few donors were compared, the shared fraction of clonotypes was 5% to 6.5% for naive CD4, around 4% for naive CD8, about 2.4% for memory CD4, and less than 0.5% for memory CD8. Larger estimated clonotype richness was generally found for naive subsets than for memory subsets.

The V end loses 5 bases and the J end loses 8 bases, and a stretch of 7 bases separates them. CDR1 and CDR2 (LNHDA, SQIVND) derive from the germline V gene (reference sequence). Including the terminal cysteine and phenylalanine, the CDR3 comprises 11 residues. The sequence is cut down to CDR3 DNA, 33 bases in frame from base 1. Recombination connected TRBV19 to TRBJ2-1, with the D gene not confidently named. The receptor comes from a woman in her twenties or thirties in good health. Material: naive CD4+ T cells sorted from blood. The cell subset or site label, read with the paper, signifies: CD45RA+ positively selected. CDR3 protein: CASSVLDEQFF. The DNA sequence is given as TGTGCCAGTAGTGTGCTAGATGAGCAGTTCTTC. Joined to the reference TRBV19 and TRBJ2-1 proteins, this CDR3 gives the full variable domain: DGGITQSPKYLFRKEGQNVTLSCEQNLNHDAMYWYRQDPGQGLRLIYYSQIVNDFQKGDIAEGYSVSREKKESFPLTVTSAQKNPTAFYLCASSVLDEQFFGPGTRLTVL.